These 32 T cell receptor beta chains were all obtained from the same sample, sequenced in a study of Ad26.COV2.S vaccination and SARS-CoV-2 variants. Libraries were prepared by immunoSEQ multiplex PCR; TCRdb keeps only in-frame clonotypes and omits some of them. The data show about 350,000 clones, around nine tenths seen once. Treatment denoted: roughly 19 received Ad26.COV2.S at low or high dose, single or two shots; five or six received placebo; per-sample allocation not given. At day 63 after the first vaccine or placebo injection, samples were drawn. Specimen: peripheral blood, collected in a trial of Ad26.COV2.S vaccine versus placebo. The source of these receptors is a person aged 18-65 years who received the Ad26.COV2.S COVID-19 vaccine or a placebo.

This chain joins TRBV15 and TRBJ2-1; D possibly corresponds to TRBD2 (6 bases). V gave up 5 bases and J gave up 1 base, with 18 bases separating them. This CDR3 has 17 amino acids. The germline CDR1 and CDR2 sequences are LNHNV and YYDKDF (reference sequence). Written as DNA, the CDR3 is TGTGCCACCAGCGCCTCAATCCGGGAGAAGTCCTACAATGAGCAGTTCTTC. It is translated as CATSASIREKSYNEQFF.

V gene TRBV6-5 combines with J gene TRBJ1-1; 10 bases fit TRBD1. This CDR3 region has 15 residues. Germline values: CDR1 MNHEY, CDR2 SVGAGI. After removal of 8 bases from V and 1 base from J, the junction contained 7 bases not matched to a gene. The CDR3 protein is CASDDRGRRNTEAFF. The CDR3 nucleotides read TGTGCCAGCGATGACAGGGGGCGAAGGAACACTGAAGCTTTCTTT.

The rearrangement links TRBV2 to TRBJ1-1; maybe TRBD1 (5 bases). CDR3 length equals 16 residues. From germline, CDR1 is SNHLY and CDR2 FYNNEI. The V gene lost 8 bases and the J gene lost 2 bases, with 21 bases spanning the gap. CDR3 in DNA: TGTGCCAGCCGCCCTTGGGCAGGGAGTCTCAACACTGAAGCTTTCTTT. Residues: CASRPWAGSLNTEAFF.

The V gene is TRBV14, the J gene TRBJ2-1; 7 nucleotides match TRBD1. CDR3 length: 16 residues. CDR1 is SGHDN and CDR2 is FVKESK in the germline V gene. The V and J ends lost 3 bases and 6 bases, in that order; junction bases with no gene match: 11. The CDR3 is CASSQHRGQPGNEQFF. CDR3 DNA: TGTGCCAGCAGCCAGCACAGGGGCCAACCGGGCAATGAGCAGTTCTTC.

The CDR3 loop is CSASVLGSPGELFF. The CDR3 DNA reads as TGCAGTGCTAGTGTTCTGGGATCACCCGGGGAGCTGTTTTTT. This sequence joins TRBV20-1 and TRBJ2-2; D is unclear. This CDR3 is 14 amino acids long. V was trimmed by 3 bases and J by 6 bases, leaving 14 bases between them. Germline-derived CDR1 and CDR2 are DFQATT and SNEGSKA (reference sequence).

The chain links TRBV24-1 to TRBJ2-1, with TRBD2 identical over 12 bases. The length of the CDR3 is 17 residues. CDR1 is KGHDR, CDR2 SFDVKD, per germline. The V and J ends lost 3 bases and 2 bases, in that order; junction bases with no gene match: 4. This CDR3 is CATSDAGLAGPYNEQFF. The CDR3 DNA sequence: TGTGCCACCAGTGATGCGGGACTAGCGGGTCCCTACAATGAGCAGTTCTTC.

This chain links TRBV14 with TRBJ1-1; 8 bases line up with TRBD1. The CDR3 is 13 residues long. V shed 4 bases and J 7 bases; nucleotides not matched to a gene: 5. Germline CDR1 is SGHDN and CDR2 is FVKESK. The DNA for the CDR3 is TGTGCCAGCAGCCCGACCGGGACAGGTGAAGCTTTCTTT. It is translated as CASSPTGTGEAFF.

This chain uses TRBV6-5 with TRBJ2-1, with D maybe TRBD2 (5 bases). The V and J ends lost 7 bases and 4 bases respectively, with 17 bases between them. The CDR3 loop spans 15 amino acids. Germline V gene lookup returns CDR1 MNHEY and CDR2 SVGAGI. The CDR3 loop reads CASTVGSVPYNEQFF. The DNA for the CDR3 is TGTGCCAGCACCGTGGGTAGCGTCCCGTACAATGAGCAGTTCTTC.

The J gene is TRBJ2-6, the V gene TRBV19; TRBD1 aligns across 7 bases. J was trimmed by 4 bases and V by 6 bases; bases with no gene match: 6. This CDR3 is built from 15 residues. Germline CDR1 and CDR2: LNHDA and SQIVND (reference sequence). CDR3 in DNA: TGTGCCAGTAGCCCCGACAGGGCCGGGGCCAACGTCCTGACTTTC. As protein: CASSPDRAGANVLTF.

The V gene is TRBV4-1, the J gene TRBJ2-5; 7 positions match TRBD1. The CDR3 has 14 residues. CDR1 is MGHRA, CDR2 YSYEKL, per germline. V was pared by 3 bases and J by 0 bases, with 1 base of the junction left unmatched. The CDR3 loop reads CASSQTGYQETQYF. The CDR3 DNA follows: TGCGCCAGCAGCCAGACAGGGTACCAAGAGACCCAGTACTTC.

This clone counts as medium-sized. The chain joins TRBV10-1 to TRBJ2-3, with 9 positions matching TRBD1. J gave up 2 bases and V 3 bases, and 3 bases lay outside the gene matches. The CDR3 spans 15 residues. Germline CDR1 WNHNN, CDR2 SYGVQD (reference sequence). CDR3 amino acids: CASSEQGAPTDTQYF. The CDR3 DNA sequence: TGCGCCAGCAGTGAACAGGGGGCTCCCACAGATACGCAGTATTTT.

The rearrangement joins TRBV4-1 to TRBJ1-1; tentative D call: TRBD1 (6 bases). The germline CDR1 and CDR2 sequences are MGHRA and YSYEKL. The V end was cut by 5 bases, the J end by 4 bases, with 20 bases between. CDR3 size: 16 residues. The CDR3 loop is CASSAVYRAGGTEAFF. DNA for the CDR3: TGCGCCAGCAGCGCAGTATACAGGGCCGGGGGCACTGAAGCTTTCTTT.

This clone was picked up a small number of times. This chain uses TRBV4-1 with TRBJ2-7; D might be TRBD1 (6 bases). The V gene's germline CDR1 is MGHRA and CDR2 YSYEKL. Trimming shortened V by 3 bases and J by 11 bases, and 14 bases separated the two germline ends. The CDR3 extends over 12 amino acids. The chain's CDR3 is CASSHPRDTKYF. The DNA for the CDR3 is TGCGCCAGCAGCCACCCCCGGGACACAAAGTACTTC.

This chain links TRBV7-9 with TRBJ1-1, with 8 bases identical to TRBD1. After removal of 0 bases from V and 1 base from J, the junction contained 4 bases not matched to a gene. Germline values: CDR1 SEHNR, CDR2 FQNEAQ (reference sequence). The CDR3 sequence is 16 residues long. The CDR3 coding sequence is TGTGCCAGCAGCTTAGCTGGACAGGGAAAGAACACTGAAGCTTTCTTT. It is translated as CASSLAGQGKNTEAFF.

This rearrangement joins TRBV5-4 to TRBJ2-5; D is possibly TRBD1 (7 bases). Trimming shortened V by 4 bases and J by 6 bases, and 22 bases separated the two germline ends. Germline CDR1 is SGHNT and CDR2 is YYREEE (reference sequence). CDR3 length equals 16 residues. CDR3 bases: TGTGCCAGCAGCCCATACAGGGGAGGCATGCAACAGACCCAGTACTTC. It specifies CASSPYRGGMQQTQYF.

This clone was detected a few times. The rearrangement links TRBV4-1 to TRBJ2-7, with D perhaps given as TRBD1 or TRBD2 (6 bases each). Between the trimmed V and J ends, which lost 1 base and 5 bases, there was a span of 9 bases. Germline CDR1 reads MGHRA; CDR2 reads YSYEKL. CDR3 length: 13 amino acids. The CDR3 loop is CASSQAGADEQYF. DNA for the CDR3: TGCGCCAGCAGCCAAGCGGGGGCGGACGAGCAGTACTTC.

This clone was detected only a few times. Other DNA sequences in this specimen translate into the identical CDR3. The CDR3: CSAGTAGNTIYF. DNA for the CDR3: TGCAGCGCCGGGACAGCGGGAAACACCATATATTTT. This rearrangement joins TRBV29-1 to TRBJ1-3, with TRBD1 matching 7 bases. Looked up from germline, CDR1 is SQVTM and CDR2 is ANQGSEA. J was trimmed by 4 bases and V by 7 bases; bases with no gene match: 4. The length of the CDR3 is 12 residues.

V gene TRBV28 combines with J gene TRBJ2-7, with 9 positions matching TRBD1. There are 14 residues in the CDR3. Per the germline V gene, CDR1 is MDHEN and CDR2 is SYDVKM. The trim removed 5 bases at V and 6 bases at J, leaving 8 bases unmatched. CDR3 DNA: TGTGCCAGCAGTCGCCGGGACAGGGATCGCGAGCAGTACTTC. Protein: CASSRRDRDREQYF.

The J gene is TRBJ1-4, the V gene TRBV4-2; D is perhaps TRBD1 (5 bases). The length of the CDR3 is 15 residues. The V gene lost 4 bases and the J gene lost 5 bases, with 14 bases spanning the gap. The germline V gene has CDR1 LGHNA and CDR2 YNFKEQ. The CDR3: CASSLDPGENEKLFF. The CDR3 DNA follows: TGTGCCAGCAGCCTGGACCCGGGGGAAAATGAAAAACTGTTTTTT.

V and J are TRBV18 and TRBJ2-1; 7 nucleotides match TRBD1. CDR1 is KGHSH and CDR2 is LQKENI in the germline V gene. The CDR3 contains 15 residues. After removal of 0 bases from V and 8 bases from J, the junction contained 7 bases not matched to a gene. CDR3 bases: TGTGCCAGCTCACCACCGGGAGACAGGGCCTATGAGCAGTTCTTC. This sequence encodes CASSPPGDRAYEQFF.

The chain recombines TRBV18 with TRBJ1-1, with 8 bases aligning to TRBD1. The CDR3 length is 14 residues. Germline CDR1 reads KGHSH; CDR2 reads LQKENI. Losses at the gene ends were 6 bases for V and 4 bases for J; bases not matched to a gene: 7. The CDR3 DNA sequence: TGTGCCAGCTCCCCAGAGGGACAGGTCACTGAAGCTTTCTTT. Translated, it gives CASSPEGQVTEAFF.

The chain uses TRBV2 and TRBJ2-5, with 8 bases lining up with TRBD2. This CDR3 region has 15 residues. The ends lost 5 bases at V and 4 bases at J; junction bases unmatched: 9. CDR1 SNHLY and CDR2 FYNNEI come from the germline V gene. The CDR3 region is CASSPRTSSTETQYF. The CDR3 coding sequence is TGTGCCAGCAGTCCCCGGACTAGCTCTACAGAGACCCAGTACTTC. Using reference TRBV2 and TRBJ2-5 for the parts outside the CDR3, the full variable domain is EPEVTQTPSHQVTQMGQEVILRCVPISNHLYFYWYRQILGQKVEFLVSFYNNEISEKSEIFDDQFSVERPDGSNFTLKIRSTKLEDSAMYFCASSPRTSSTETQYFGPGTRLLVL.

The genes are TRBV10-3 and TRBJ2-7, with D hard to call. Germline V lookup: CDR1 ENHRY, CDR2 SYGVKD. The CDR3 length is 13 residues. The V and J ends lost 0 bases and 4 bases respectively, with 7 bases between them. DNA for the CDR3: TGTGCCATCAGTGAGTCGAGAAGGTACGAGCAGTACTTC. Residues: CAISESRRYEQYF.

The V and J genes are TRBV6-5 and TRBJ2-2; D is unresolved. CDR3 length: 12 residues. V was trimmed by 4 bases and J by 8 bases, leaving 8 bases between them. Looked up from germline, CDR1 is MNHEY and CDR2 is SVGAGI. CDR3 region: CASSSPGGELFF. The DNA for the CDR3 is TGTGCCAGCAGTTCCCCGGGTGGGGAGCTGTTTTTT.

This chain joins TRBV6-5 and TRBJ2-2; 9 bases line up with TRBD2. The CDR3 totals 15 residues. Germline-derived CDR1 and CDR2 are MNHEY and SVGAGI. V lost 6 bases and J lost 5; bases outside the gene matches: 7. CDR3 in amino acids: CASRGAGGYTGELFF. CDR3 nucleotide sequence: TGTGCCAGCAGGGGAGCGGGAGGCTATACCGGGGAGCTGTTTTTT.

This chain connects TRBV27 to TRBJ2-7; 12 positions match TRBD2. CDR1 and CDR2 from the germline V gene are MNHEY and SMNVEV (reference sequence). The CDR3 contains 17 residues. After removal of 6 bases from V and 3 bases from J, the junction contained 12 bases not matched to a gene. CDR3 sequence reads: CASRLGTSGRAVYEQYF. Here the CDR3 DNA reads TGTGCCAGCAGACTAGGGACTAGCGGGCGAGCGGTCTACGAGCAGTACTTC.

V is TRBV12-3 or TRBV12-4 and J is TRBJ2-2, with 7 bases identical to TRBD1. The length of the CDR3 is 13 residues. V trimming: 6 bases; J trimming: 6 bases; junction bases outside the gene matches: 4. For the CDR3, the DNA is TGTGCCAGCAGGGACAGGATTTCCGGGGAGCTGTTTTTT. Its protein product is CASRDRISGELFF.

CDR3 in amino acids: CASSLISGQISYEQYF. CDR3 nucleotides: TGTGCCAGCAGCTTAATCTCTGGGCAGATCTCCTACGAGCAGTACTTC. The chain carries TRBV4-2 and TRBJ2-7; D gene uncertain. The V gene lost 5 bases and the J gene lost 0 bases, with 17 bases spanning the gap. The CDR3 extends over 16 amino acids. Looked up from germline, CDR1 is LGHNA and CDR2 is YNFKEQ.

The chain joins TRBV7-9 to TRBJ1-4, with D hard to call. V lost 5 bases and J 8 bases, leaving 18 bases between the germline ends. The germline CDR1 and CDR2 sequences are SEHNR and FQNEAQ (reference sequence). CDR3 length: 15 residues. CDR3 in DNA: TGTGCCAGCAGCCTAGGGCAGTCGGCGGGAGAAAAACTGTTTTTT. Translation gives CASSLGQSAGEKLFF.

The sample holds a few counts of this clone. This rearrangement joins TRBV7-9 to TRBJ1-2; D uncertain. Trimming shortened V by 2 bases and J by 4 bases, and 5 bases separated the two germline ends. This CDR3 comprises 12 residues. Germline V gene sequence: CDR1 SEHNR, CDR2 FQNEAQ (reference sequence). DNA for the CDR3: TGTGCCAGCAGCTTATCCGCCTATGGCTACACCTTC. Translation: CASSLSAYGYTF.

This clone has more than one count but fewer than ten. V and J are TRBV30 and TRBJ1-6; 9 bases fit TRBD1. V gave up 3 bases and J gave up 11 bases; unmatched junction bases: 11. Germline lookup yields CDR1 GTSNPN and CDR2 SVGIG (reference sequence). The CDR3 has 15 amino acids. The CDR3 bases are TGTGCCTGGAGCCAATTAGGACAGGGGAGCACACCCCTCCACTTT. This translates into CAWSQLGQGSTPLHF.

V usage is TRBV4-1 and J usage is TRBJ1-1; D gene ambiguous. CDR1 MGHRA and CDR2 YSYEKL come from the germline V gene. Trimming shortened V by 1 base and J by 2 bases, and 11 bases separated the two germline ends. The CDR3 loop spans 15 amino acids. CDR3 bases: TGCGCCAGCAGCCAAGGTCTAGGTCCCAACACTGAAGCTTTCTTT. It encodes CASSQGLGPNTEAFF.